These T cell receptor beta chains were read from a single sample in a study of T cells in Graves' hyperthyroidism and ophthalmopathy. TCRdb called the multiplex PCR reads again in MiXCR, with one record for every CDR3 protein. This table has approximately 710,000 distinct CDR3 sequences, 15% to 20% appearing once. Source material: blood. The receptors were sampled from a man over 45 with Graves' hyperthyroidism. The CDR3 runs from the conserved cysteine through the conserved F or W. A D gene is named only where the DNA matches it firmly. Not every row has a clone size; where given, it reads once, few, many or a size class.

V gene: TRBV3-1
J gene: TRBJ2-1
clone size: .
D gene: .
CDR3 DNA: TGTGCCAGCAGCCCCCCCGGACTTGAAGGATACAATGAGCAGTTCTTC
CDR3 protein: CASSPPGLEGYNEQFF

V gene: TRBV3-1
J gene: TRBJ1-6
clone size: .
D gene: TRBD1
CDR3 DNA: TGTGCCAGCAGCCCCGGACAGGGGACCTCACCCCTCCACTTT
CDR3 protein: CASSPGQGTSPLHF

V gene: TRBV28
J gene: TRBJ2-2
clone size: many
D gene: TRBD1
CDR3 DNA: TGTGCCGCAGTTTCGGGACAGGGTAAAGCCGGGGAGCTGTTTTTT
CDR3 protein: CAAVSGQGKAGELFF

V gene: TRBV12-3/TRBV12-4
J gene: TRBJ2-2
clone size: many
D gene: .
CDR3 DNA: TGTGCCAGCAGTTTACGCCCCTTTGGAGCTCCGGGAACCGGGGAGCTGTTTTTT
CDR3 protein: CASSLRPFGAPGTGELFF

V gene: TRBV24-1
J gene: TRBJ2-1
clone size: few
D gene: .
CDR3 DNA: TGTGCCACCAGTGTCGGGGCCGGGAATGAGCAGTTCTTC
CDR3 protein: CATSVGAGNEQFF

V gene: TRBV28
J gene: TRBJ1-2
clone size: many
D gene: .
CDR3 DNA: TGTGCCAGCAGTCCCGGGGCGGGTTCTAACTATGGCTACACCTTC
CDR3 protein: CASSPGAGSNYGYTF

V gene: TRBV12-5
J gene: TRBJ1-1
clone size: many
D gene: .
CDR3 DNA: TGTGCTAGTGGTCCCGGAGACAGAGGGAACACTGAAGCTTTCTTT
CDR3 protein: CASGPGDRGNTEAFF

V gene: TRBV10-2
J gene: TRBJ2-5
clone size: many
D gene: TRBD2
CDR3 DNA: TGCGCCAGCAGTGAAGGGACTAGCGGGAGGAGGCAAGAGACCCAGTACTTC
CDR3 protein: CASSEGTSGRRQETQYF

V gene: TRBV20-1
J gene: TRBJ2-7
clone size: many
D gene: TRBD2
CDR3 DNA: TGCAGTGCCAAAGGTACAGGCGGGAGAGTAGCCGAGCAGTACTTC
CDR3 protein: CSAKGTGGRVAEQYF

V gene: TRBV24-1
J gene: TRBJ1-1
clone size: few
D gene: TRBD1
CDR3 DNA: TGTGCCACCAGTGATTTGCGGGGACAGGCTAAGCCTGAAGCTTTCTTT
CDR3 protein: CATSDLRGQAKPEAFF

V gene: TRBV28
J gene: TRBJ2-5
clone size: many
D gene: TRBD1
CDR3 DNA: TGTGCCAGCAGAACAGGGGGCGTACAAGAGACCCAGTACTTC
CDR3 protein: CASRTGGVQETQYF

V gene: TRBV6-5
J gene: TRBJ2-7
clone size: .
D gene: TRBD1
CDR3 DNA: TGTGCCAGCAGATATACGCGACAGGGGGAATACGAGCAGTACTTC
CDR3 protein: CASRYTRQGEYEQYF

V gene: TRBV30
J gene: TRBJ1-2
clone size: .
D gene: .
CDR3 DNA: TGTGCCTGGGGTGACCCGGGAAAAATCTATGGCTACACCTTC
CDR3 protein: CAWGDPGKIYGYTF

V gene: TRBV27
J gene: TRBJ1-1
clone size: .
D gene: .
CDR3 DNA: TGTGCCAGCAGTATCTTTTGGGTAGCGAACACTGAAGCTTTCTTT
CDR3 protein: CASSIFWVANTEAFF

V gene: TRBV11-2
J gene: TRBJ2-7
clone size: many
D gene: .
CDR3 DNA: TGTGCCAGCAGCTTAGCCGAAAGGCCCGAGCAGTACTTC
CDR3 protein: CASSLAERPEQYF

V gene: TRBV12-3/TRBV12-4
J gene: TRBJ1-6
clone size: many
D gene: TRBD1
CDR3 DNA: TGTGCCACCCGGACAGGGTATAATTCACCCCTCCACTTT
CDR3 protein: CATRTGYNSPLHF

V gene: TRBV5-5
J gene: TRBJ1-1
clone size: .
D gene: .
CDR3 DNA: TGTGCCAGCAGCTTTGGGGCAGGGGTTGAAGCTTTCTTT
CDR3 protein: CASSFGAGVEAFF

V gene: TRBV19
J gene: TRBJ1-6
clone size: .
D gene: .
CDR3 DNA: TGTGCCAGTAGTACCCTTGGGACGGGAGAGTCACCCCTCCACTTT
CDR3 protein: CASSTLGTGESPLHF

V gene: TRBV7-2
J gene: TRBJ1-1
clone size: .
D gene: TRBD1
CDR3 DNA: TGTGCCAGCAGCTTACACGGACAGGTAAATGAAGCTTTCTTT
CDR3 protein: CASSLHGQVNEAFF

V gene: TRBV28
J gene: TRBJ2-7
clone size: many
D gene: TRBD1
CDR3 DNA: TGTGCCAGCAGTTTAGAGGGCGGACAGGGTGGCGAGCAGTACTTC
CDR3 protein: CASSLEGGQGGEQYF

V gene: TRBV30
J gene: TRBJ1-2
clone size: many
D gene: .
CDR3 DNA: TGTGCCTGGAGTTTAAGGCTCGGCGGCCCTAGGGGCTATGGCTACACCTTC
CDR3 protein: CAWSLRLGGPRGYGYTF

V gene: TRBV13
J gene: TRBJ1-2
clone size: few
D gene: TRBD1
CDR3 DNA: TGTGCCAGCAGCTCCCGGGACAGGGGGCTCTATGACTATGGCTACACCTTC
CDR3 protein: CASSSRDRGLYDYGYTF

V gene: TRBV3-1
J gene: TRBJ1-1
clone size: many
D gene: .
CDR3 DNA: TGTGCCAGCAGCCCGATGGGACAACGGAACACTGAAGCTTTCTTT
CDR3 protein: CASSPMGQRNTEAFF

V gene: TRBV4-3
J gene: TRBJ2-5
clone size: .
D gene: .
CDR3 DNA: TGCGCCAGCAGCCAAGATGGCCGGGCTCGGGAGACCCAGTACTTC
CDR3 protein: CASSQDGRARETQYF

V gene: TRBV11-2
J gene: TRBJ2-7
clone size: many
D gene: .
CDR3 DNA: TGTGCCAGCAGCTTAGATCTTGACTACGAGCAGTACTTC
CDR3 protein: CASSLDLDYEQYF

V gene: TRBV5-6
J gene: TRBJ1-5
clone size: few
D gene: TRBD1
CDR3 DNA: TGTGCCAGCAGCATCCGACAGGGGAGCTATAGCAATCAGCCCCAGCATTTT
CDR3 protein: CASSIRQGSYSNQPQHF

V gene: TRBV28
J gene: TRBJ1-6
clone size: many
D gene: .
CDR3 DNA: TGTGCCAGCAGTTTAATCCCAGTTAACTCACCCCTCCACTTT
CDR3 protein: CASSLIPVNSPLHF

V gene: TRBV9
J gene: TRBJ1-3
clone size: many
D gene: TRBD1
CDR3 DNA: TGTGCCAGCAGCGAGGGGGGACAGCCTGGAAACACCATATATTTT
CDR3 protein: CASSEGGQPGNTIYF

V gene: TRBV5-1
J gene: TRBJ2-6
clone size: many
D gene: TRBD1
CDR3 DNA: TGTGCCAGCAGGGGGTCGGGGGCCAACGTCCTGACTTTC
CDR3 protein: CASRGSGANVLTF

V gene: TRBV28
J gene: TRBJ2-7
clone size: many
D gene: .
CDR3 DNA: TGTGCCAGCAGTTTCAAGTACCCCACCTACGAGCAGTACTTC
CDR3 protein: CASSFKYPTYEQYF

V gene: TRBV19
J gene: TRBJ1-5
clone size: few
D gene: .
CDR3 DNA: TGTGCCAGTTCCCCAGGGGTGAATCAGCCCCAGCATTTT
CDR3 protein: CASSPGVNQPQHF

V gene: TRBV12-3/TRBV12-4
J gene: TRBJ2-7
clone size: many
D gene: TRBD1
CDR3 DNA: TGTGCCAGCAAGACAGGGGCCACCTACGAGCAGTACTTC
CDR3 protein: CASKTGATYEQYF

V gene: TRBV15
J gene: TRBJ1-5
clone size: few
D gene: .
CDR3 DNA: TGTGCCACCAGCAGAGATTCGAGAATTAACCAGCCCCAGCATTTT
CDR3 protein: CATSRDSRINQPQHF

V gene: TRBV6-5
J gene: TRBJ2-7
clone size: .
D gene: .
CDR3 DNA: TGTGCCAGCAGTTCAAGGGGGAGGTCGTACGAGCAGTACTTC
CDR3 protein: CASSSRGRSYEQYF

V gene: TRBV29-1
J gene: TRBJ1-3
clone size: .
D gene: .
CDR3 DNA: TGCAGCGTTGGGAGCCAGGGCCCTGGAAACACCATATATTTT
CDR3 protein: CSVGSQGPGNTIYF

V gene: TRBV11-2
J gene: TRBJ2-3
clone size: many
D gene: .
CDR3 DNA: TGTGCCAGCAGCTCGAGGGCGCAGGGCAGCACAGATACGCAGTATTTT
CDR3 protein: CASSSRAQGSTDTQYF

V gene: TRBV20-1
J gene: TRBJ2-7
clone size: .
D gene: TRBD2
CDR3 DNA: TGCAGTGCTAGAACTCTAGCGGGAGCCCTCTCCTACGAGCAGTACTTC
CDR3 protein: CSARTLAGALSYEQYF

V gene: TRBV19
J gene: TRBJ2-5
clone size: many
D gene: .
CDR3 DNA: TGTGCCAGTAGTGAGAACAGGGATTGGGAGACCCAGTACTTC
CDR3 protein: CASSENRDWETQYF

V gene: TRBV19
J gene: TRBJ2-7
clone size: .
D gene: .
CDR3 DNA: TGTGCCAGTAGTACCTCCGGGACGTCCACCTACGAGCAGTACTTC
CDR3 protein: CASSTSGTSTYEQYF

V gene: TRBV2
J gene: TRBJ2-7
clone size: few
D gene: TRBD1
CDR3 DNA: TGTGCCAGCACTCCCGGGACAGACTACGAGCAGTACTTC
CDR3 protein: CASTPGTDYEQYF

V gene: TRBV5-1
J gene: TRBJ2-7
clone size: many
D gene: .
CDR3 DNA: TGCGCCAGCAGCTCCGGACAGAGACCCTACGAGCAGTACTTC
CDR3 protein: CASSSGQRPYEQYF

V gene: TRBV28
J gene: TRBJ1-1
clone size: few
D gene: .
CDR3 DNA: TGTGCCAGCGGAGGACGGGGAGCGGGCACTGAAGCTTTCTTT
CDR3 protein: CASGGRGAGTEAFF

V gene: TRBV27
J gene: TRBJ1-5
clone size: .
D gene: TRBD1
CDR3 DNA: TGTGCCAGCAGTCAACGGGACAGGGGGCATCAGCCCCAGCATTTT
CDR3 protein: CASSQRDRGHQPQHF

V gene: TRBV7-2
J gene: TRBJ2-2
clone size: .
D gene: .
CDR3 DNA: TGTGCCAGCAGCTCAGCGGACAGGAACACCGGGGAGCTGTTTTTT
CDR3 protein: CASSSADRNTGELFF